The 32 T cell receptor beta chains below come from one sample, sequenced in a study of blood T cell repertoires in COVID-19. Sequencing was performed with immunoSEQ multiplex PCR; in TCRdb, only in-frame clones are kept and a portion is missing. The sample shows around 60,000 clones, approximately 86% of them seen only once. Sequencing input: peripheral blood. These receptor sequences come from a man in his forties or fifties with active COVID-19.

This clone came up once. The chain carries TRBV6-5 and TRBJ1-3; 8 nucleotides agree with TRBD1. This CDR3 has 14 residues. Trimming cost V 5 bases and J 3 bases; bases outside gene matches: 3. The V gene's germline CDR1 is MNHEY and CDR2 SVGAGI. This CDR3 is CASSKQGVGNTIYF. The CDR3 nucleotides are TGTGCCAGCAGTAAACAGGGGGTTGGAAACACCATATATTTT.

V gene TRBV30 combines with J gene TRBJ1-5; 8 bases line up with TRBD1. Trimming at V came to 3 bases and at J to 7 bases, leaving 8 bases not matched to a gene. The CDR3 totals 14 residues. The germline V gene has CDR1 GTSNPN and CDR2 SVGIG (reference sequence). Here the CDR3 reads CAWRSDRDEQPQHF. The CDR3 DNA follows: TGTGCCTGGAGATCGGACAGGGACGAACAGCCCCAGCATTTT. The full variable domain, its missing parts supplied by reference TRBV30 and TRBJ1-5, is SQTIHQWPATLVQPVGSPLSLECTVEGTSNPNLYWYRQAAGRGLQLLFYSVGIGQISSEVPQNLSASRPQDRQFILSSKKLLLSDSGFYLCAWRSDRDEQPQHFGDGTRLSIL.

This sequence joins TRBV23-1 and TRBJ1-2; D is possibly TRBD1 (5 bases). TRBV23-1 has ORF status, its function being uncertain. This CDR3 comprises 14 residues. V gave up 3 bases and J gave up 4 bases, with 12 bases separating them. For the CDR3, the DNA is TGCGCCAGCAGTCACGGCGCAGGGCTCTATGGCTACACCTTC. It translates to CASSHGAGLYGYTF.

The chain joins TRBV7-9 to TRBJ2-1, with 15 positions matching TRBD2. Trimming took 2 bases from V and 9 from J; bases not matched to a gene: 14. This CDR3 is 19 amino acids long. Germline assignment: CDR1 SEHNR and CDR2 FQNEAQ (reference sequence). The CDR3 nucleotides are TGTGCCAGCAGCTTACTGGGGACTAGCGGGGGGACCTATTTCGGTGAGCAGTTCTTC. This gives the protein CASSLLGTSGGTYFGEQFF.

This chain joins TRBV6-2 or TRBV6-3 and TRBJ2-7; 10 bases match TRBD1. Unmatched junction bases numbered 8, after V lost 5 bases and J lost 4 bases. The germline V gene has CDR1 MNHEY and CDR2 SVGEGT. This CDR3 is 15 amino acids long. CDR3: CASSNGQGGRYEQYF. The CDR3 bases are TGTGCCAGCAGTAACGGACAGGGGGGAAGGTACGAGCAGTACTTC.

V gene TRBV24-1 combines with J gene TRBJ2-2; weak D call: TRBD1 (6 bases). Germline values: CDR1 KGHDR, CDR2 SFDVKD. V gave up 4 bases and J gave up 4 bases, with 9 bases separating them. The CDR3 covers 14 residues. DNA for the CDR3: TGTGCCACCAGTGACACAGGGTTCACCGGGGAGCTGTTTTTT. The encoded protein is CATSDTGFTGELFF.

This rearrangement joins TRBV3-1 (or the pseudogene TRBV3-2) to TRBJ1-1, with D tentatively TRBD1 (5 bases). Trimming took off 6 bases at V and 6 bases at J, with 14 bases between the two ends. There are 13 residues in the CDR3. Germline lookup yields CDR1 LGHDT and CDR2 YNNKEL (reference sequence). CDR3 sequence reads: CASSSGGVSEAFF. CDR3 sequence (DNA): TGTGCCAGCAGTTCGGGGGGGGTTTCTGAAGCTTTCTTT.

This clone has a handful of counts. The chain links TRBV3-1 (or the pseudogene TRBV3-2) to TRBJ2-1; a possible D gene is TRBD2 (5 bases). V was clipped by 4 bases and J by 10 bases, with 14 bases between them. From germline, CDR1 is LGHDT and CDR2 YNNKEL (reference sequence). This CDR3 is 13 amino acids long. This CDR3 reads CASSLATGREQFF. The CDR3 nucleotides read TGTGCCAGCAGCCTAGCGACTGGTAGAGAGCAGTTCTTC.

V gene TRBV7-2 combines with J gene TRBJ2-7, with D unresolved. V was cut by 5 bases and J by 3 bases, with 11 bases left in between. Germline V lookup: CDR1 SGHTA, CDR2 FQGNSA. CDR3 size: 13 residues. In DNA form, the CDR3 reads TGTGCCAGCAGCACAAATGCAGACTACGAGCAGTACTTC. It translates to CASSTNADYEQYF.

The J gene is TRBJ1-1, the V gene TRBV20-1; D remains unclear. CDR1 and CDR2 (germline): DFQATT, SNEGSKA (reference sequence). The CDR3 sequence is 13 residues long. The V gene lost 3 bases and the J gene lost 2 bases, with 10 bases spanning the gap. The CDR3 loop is CSASNSLNTEAFF. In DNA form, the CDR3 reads TGCAGTGCTAGTAACAGCCTTAACACTGAAGCTTTCTTT.

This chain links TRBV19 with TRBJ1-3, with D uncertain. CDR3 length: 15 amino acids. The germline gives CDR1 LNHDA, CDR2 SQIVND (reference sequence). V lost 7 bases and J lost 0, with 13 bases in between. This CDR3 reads CASTSYASSGNTIYF. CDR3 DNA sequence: TGTGCCAGTACGAGTTACGCTTCCTCTGGAAACACCATATATTTT.

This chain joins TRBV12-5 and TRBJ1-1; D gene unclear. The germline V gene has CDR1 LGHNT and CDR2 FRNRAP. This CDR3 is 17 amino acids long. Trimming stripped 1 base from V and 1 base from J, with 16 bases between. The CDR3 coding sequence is TGTGCTAGTGGTTTGGCCTGGGCGGGGATCGAGAACACTGAAGCTTTCTTT. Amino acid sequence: CASGLAWAGIENTEAFF.

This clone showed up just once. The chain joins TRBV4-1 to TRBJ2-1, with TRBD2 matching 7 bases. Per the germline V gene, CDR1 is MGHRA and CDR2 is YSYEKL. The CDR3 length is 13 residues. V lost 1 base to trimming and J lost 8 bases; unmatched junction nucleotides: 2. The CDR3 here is CASSQVGGDEQFF. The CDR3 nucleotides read TGCGCCAGCAGCCAAGTTGGGGGGGATGAGCAGTTCTTC.

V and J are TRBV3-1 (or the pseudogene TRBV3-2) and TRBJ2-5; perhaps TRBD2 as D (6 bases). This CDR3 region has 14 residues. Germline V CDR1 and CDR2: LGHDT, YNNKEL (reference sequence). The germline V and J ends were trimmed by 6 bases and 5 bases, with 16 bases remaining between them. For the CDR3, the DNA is TGTGCCAGCAGTCAGGACTACCTCGGGGAGACCCAGTACTTC. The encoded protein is CASSQDYLGETQYF.

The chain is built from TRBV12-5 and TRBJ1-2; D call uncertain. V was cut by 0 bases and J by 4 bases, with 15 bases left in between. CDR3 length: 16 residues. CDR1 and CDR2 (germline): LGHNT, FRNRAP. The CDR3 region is CASGLVLPPTGYGYTF. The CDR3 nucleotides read TGTGCTAGTGGTTTGGTACTTCCGCCTACTGGCTATGGCTACACCTTC.

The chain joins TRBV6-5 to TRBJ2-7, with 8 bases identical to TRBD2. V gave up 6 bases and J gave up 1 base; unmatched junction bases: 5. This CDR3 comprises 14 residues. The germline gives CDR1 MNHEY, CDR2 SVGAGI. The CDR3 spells CASRGAGASYEQYF. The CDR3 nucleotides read TGTGCCAGCAGGGGAGCGGGGGCATCCTACGAGCAGTACTTC.

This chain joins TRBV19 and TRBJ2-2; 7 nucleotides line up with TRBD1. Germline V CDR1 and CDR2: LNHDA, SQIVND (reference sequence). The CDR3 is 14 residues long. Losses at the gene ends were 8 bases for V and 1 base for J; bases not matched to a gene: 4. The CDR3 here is CASLDRQNTGELFF. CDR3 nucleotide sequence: TGTGCCAGTCTGGACAGGCAGAACACCGGGGAGCTGTTTTTT. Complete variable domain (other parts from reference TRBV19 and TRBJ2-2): DGGITQSPKYLFRKEGQNVTLSCEQNLNHDAMYWYRQDPGQGLRLIYYSQIVNDFQKGDIAEGYSVSREKKESFPLTVTSAQKNPTAFYLCASLDRQNTGELFFGEGSRLTVL.

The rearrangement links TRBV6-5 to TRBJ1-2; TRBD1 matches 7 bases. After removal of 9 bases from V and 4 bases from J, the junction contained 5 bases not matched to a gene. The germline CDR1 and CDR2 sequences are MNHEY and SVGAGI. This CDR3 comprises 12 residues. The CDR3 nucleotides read TGTGCCAGTCAGGGGGGTGGCTATGGCTACACCTTC. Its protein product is CASQGGGYGYTF.

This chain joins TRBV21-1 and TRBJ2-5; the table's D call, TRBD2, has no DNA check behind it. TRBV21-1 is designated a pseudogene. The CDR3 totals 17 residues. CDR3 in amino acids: CASSKAPVRGGQETQYF. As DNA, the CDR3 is TGTGCCAGCAGCAAAGCGCCGGTTCGGGGTGGACAAGAGACCCAGTACTTC.

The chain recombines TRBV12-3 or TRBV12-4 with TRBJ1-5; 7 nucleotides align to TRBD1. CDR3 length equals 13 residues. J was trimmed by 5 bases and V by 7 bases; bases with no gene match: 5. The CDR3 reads CASNRQGDQPQHF. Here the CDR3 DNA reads TGTGCCAGCAATCGACAGGGAGATCAGCCCCAGCATTTT.

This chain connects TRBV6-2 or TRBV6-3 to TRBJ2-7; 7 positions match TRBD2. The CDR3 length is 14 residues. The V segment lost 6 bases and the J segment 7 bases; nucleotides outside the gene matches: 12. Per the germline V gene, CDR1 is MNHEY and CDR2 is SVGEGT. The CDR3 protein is CASSSGRGPGEQYF. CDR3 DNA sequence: TGTGCCAGCAGCTCAGGGAGGGGACCTGGAGAGCAGTACTTC.

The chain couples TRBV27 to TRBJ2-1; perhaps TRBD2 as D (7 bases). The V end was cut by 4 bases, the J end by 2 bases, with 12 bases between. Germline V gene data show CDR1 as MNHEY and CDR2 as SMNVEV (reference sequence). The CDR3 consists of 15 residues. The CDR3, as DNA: TGTGCCAGCAGTTCTCGGGGGGCTCCCTACAATGAGCAGTTCTTC. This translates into CASSSRGAPYNEQFF.

For the CDR3, the DNA is TGTGCCAGCAGAGTTAGTGGGGGCAAACTATCAGATACGCAGTATTTT. Residues: CASRVSGGKLSDTQYF. The chain is built from TRBV13 and TRBJ2-3; D might be TRBD1 (6 bases). Germline CDR1 reads PRHDT; CDR2 reads FYEKMQ (reference sequence). The CDR3 extends over 16 amino acids. V gave up 6 bases and J gave up 4 bases, with 20 bases separating them.

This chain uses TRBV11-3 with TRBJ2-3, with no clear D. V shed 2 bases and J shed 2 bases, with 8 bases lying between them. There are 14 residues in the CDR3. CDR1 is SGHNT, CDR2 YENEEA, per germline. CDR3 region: CASSLSGLTDTQYF. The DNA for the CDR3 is TGTGCCAGCAGCTTATCTGGCCTCACAGATACGCAGTATTTT.

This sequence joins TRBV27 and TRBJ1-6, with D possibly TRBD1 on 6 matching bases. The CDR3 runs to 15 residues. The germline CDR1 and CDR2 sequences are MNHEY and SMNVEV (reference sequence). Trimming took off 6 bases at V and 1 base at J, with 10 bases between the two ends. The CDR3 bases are TGTGCCAGCAGGAAGCAGGGGTCCTATAATTCACCCCTCCACTTT. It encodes CASRKQGSYNSPLHF.

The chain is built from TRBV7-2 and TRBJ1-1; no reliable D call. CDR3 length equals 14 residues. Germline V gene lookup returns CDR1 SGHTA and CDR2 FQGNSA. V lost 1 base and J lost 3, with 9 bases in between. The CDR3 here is CASSLVIGDTEAFF. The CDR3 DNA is TGTGCCAGCAGCTTAGTAATCGGGGACACTGAAGCTTTCTTT.

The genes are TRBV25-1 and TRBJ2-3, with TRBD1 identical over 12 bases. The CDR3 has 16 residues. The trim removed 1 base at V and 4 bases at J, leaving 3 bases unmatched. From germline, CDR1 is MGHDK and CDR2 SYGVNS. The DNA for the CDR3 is TGTGCCAGCAGTGAATTGGGACAGGGGGCTGCAGATACGCAGTATTTT. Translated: CASSELGQGAADTQYF.

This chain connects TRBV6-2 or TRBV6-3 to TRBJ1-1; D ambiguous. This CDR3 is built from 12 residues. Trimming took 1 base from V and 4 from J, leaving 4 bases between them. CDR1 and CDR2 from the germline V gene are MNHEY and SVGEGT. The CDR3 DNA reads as TGTGCCAGCAGTTACTTTAGCACTGAAGCTTTCTTT. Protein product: CASSYFSTEAFF.

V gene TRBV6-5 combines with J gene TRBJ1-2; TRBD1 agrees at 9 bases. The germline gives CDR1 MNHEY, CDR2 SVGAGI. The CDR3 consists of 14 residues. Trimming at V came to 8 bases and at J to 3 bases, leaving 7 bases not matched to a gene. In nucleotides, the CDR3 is TGTGCCAGCGTTGGGACAGGGATCGACTATGGCTACACCTTC. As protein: CASVGTGIDYGYTF.

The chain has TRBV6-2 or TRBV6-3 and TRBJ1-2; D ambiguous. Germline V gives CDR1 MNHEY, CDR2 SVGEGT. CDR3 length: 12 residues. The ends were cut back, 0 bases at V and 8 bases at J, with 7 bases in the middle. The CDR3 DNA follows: TGTGCCAGCAGTTACTCGGCTAGAGGCTACACCTTC. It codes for CASSYSARGYTF.

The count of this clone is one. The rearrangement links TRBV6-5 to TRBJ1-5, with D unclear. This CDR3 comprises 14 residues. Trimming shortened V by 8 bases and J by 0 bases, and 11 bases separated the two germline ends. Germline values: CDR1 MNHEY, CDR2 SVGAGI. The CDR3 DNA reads TGTGCCAGCTCCCGGGGATATAGCAATCAGCCCCAGCATTTT. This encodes CASSRGYSNQPQHF.

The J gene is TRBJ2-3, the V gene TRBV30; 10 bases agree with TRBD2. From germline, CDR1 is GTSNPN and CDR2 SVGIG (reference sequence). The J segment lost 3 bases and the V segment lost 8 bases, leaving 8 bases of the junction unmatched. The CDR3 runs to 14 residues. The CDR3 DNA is TGTGCCGGAAGTTTAGCGGGGGGAACAGATACGCAGTATTTT. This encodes CAGSLAGGTDTQYF.